Listed below are T cell receptor beta chains from one sample, sequenced in a study of OX40 agonist ivuxolimab in advanced cancers. The method was immunoSEQ multiplex PCR; TCRdb's version includes in-frame clones alone and lacks a portion of them. The data hold over 55,000 clones, with 80% to 85% observed a single time. This specimen was CD4+ or CD8+ T cells sorted from blood, taken in a trial of the OX40 agonist ivuxolimab. The origin of the receptors is an adult with an advanced solid tumor such as melanoma, head and neck, liver or kidney cancer. Both conserved end residues are part of each CDR3. A D gene is named only where the DNA matches it firmly. Clone sizes are given selectively: once, few, many, or a class where the clone is expanded.

clone size	CDR3 length	V gene	J gene	D gene	CDR3 protein	CDR3 DNA
-	14	TRBV6-6	TRBJ1-6	-	CASSIRAGNSPLHF	TGTGCCAGCAGTATACGGGCCGGGAATTCACCCCTCCACTTT
-	14	TRBV7-6	TRBJ2-3	TRBD1	CASRSNRGSDTQYF	TGTGCCAGCAGGAGTAACAGGGGGTCAGATACGCAGTATTTT
-	17	TRBV10-3	TRBJ2-1	-	CAISENRREASYNEQFF	TGTGCCATCAGTGAGAATCGACGGGAAGCCTCCTACAATGAGCAGTTCTTC
-	19	TRBV9	TRBJ1-4	-	CASSGNPTSSTEYLEKLFF	TGTGCCAGCAGCGGTAACCCCACTAGTAGCACGGAGTATCTTGAAAAACTGTTTTTT
-	11	TRBV7-9	TRBJ1-1	-	CASSFDTEAFF	TGTGCCAGCAGCTTTGACACTGAAGCTTTCTTT
-	16	TRBV19	TRBJ2-7	-	CASSIGGGWTSYEQYF	TGTGCCAGTAGTATAGGTGGAGGCTGGACCTCCTACGAGCAGTACTTC
-	14	TRBV9	TRBJ1-1	-	CASSVGQPLAEAFF	TGTGCCAGCAGCGTAGGACAGCCCCTAGCTGAAGCTTTCTTT
-	14	TRBV5-1	TRBJ1-1	-	CASSLGAMNTEAFF	TGCGCCAGCAGCTTGGGTGCCATGAACACTGAAGCTTTCTTT
-	15	TRBV12-2	TRBJ1-2	-	CASRLRAGMKYGYTF	TGTGCAAGTCGCTTAAGGGCAGGGATGAAGTATGGCTACACCTTC
-	16	TRBV2	TRBJ1-6	-	CASTEGWTPEGSPLHF	TGTGCCAGCACGGAGGGTTGGACACCCGAAGGCTCACCCCTCCACTTT
-	13	TRBV6-1	TRBJ1-4	-	CASSDGGGEKLFF	TGTGCCAGCAGTGACGGGGGGGGTGAAAAACTGTTTTTT
-	16	TRBV9	TRBJ2-2	-	CASSVEDGTYPGELFF	TGTGCCAGCAGCGTAGAGGACGGGACGTACCCCGGGGAGCTGTTTTTT
-	14	TRBV7-2	TRBJ1-2	-	CASSFRQVLYGYTF	TGTGCCAGCAGCTTTCGACAGGTCCTCTATGGCTACACCTTC
-	14	TRBV6-6	TRBJ1-1	-	CASSYGGGNTEAFF	TGTGCCAGCAGTTATGGGGGAGGCAACACTGAAGCTTTCTTT
-	14	TRBV5-1	TRBJ1-2	TRBD1	CASSQIRGQGGAAF	TGCGCCAGCAGCCAAATCCGGGGACAGGGCGGAGCGGCCTTC
-	15	TRBV5-8	TRBJ1-4	TRBD1	CASRGGQVLNEKLFF	TGTGCCAGCAGGGGCGGACAGGTTCTTAATGAAAAACTGTTTTTT
-	14	TRBV11-2	TRBJ1-1	TRBD1	CASSLVQGAAEAFF	TGTGCCAGCAGCTTAGTCCAGGGGGCCGCTGAAGCTTTCTTT
-	14	TRBV18	TRBJ2-7	-	CASSPGLQAVEQYF	TGTGCCAGCTCACCGGGGCTTCAGGCGGTCGAGCAGTACTTC
-	16	TRBV7-3	TRBJ2-3	TRBD1	CASSSRTGTGTDTQYF	TGTGCCAGCAGCTCCAGGACCGGGACAGGGACAGATACGCAGTATTTT
-	11	TRBV19	TRBJ1-1	-	CASKGNTEAFF	TGTGCCAGTAAAGGGAACACTGAAGCTTTCTTT
-	14	TRBV11-2	TRBJ1-2	-	CASSRGWDGYGYTF	TGTGCCAGCAGTAGAGGGTGGGACGGCTATGGCTACACCTTC
-	17	TRBV5-5	TRBJ1-3	TRBD1	CASSPWRMTGTGNTIYF	TGTGCCAGCAGCCCTTGGCGAATGACAGGGACTGGAAACACCATATATTTT
-	13	TRBV5-1	TRBJ1-6	-	CASSFGSNSPLHF	TGCGCCAGCAGCTTTGGCAGCAATTCACCCCTCCACTTT
-	13	TRBV7-8	TRBJ2-7	-	CASSRGLSYEQYF	TGTGCCAGCAGCCGCGGGCTATCCTACGAGCAGTACTTC
-	17	TRBV9	TRBJ2-3	TRBD2	CASSVGASGGSTDTQYF	TGTGCCAGCAGCGTAGGGGCTAGCGGGGGGAGCACAGATACGCAGTATTTT
-	16	TRBV18	TRBJ2-3	TRBD2	CASSPVAGGPADTQYF	TGTGCCAGCTCACCGGTGGCGGGGGGGCCGGCAGATACGCAGTATTTT
-	15	TRBV9	TRBJ2-5	TRBD1	CASSSIRQGRETQYF	TGTGCCAGCAGCTCTATACGACAGGGAAGGGAGACCCAGTACTTC
-	15	TRBV7-2	TRBJ2-5	TRBD2	CASSLVAGPQETQYF	TGTGCCAGCAGCTTAGTAGCGGGGCCCCAAGAGACCCAGTACTTC
-	12	TRBV19	TRBJ2-3	-	CASSIKGGTQYF	TGTGCCAGTAGTATCAAAGGAGGTACGCAGTATTTT
-	15	TRBV7-9	TRBJ1-4	-	CASTPGQISNEKLFF	TGTGCCAGCACCCCTGGACAGATAAGTAATGAAAAACTGTTTTTT
-	15	TRBV5-1	TRBJ1-2	-	CASSLERGRGYGYTF	TGCGCCAGCAGCTTAGAAAGAGGACGCGGCTATGGCTACACCTTC
-	15	TRBV19	TRBJ2-3	TRBD2	CASSIASGSTDTQYF	TGTGCCAGTAGTATTGCTAGCGGGAGCACAGATACGCAGTATTTT
once	15	TRBV4-2	TRBJ1-3	-	CASSPIVGSGNTIYF	TGTGCCAGCAGCCCCATAGTGGGCTCTGGAAACACCATATATTTT
few	17	TRBV7-2	TRBJ1-6	-	CASSSIRRDTNNSPLHF	TGTGCCAGCAGCAGCATACGCCGGGACACCAATAATTCACCCCTCCACTTT
few	15	TRBV11-3	TRBJ1-1	-	CASSLGGRQNTEAFF	TGTGCCAGCAGCTTAGGGGGTCGCCAGAACACTGAAGCTTTCTTT
-	16	TRBV10-3	TRBJ2-1	TRBD2	CAISPHTSGGANEQFF	TGTGCCATCAGCCCACACACTAGCGGGGGGGCCAATGAGCAGTTCTTC
-	13	TRBV6-1	TRBJ1-5	-	CASSPQVNQPQHF	TGTGCCAGCAGCCCACAGGTTAATCAGCCCCAGCATTTT
once	17	TRBV4-3	TRBJ1-2	-	CASSQDRETAGHYGYTF	TGCGCCAGCAGCCAAGATCGAGAAACTGCCGGGCACTATGGCTACACCTTC
-	13	TRBV6-1	TRBJ1-2	-	CASNPTGRYGYTF	TGTGCCAGCAACCCAACAGGGCGCTATGGCTACACCTTC
-	16	TRBV19	TRBJ1-2	-	CASSITVRVLNYGYTF	TGTGCCAGTAGTATAACCGTCCGGGTCCTTAACTATGGCTACACCTTC
few	15	TRBV7-2	TRBJ1-6	-	CASSLVGFENSPLHF	TGTGCCAGCAGCTTGGTTGGGTTCGAGAATTCACCCCTCCACTTT
few	15	TRBV19	TRBJ1-3	-	CASSGGDISGNTIYF	TGTGCCAGTAGTGGCGGGGATATCTCTGGAAACACCATATATTTT